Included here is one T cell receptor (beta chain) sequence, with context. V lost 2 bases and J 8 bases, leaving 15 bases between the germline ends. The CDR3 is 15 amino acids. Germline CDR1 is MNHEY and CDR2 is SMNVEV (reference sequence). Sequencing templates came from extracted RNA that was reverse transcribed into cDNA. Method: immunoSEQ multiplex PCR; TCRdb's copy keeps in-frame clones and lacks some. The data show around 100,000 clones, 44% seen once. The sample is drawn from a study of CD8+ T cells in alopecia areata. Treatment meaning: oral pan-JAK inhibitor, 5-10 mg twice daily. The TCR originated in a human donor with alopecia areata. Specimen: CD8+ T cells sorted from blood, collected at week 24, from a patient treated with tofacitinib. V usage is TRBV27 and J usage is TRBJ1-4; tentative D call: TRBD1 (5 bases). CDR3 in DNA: TGTGCCAGCAGTTTAGGGTCCAGGGCAAGAGAAAAACTGTTTTTT. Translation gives CASSLGSRAREKLFF.